Below are 15 T cell receptor beta chains sequenced from a single sample in a study of spatial heterogeneity in lung cancer. Indicated time point: sample taken at primary tumor resection. Without sorting, whole RNA was sequenced from tumor, nontumor lung or frozen PBMC. TCRdb processed the 5' RACE reads anew with MiXCR; each CDR3 protein has one entry. Among 40,000 or so distinct CDR3 sequences listed, around 5.5% were seen once. Sequenced material: PBMCs, taken at surgery. Source of these receptors: a female donor with early-stage non-small cell lung cancer.

This clonotype turned up a few times. The chain joins TRBV2 to TRBJ1-1; the match to TRBD1 covers 7 bases. J lost 8 bases, V lost 3 bases, and 0 bases had no gene match. There are 11 residues in the CDR3. CDR1 is SNHLY, CDR2 FYNNEI, per germline. The CDR3 nucleotides read TGTGCCAGCAGTGAGACAGGGGAAGCTTTCTTT. Translating gives CASSETGEAFF.

This clonotype was recorded many times. The J gene is TRBJ1-1, the V gene TRBV4-3; TRBD1 aligns across 7 bases. V shed 3 bases, J shed 11 bases, and the junction held 9 bases outside the gene matches. The germline CDR1 and CDR2 sequences are LGHNA and YSLEER. The CDR3 is 13 residues long. The CDR3 bases are TGCGCCAGCAGCCATGACAGACAGGGCCTGGCTTTCTTT. This encodes CASSHDRQGLAFF.

This clonotype was seen at least ten times. This chain's CDR3 is CASSELKLWLRGQGSYTF. The CDR3 DNA reads TGTGCCAGCAGTGAATTGAAGTTGTGGCTGAGGGGACAGGGAAGCTACACCTTC. The chain recombines TRBV2 with TRBJ1-2; TRBD1 matches 9 bases. Germline CDR1 is SNHLY and CDR2 is FYNNEI. V lost 2 bases, J lost 9 bases, and 19 bases stayed unmatched. The CDR3 length is 18 residues.

CDR3 sequence: CASSLTPSGGTDTQYF. In DNA form, the CDR3 reads TGTGCCAGCAGCTTAACCCCTAGCGGGGGGACAGATACGCAGTATTTT. The chain carries TRBV7-3 and TRBJ2-3; TRBD2 matches 11 bases. Germline V lookup: CDR1 SGHTA, CDR2 FQGTGA. This CDR3 spans 16 amino acids. V lost 0 bases to trimming and J lost 3 bases; unmatched junction nucleotides: 2.

At least ten counts were recorded for this clonotype. The chain links TRBV20-1 to TRBJ1-2; weak D call: TRBD1 (5 bases). The CDR3 is 11 residues long. Germline V CDR1 and CDR2: DFQATT, SNEGSKA (reference sequence). As DNA, the CDR3 is TGCAGCCCCGGGGCAGGGTTTGGCTACACCTTC. This codes for CSPGAGFGYTF.

This clonotype has more than one count but fewer than ten. This chain links TRBV5-6 with TRBJ1-3, with 11 bases lining up with TRBD1. The CDR3 contains 18 residues. Germline CDR1 reads SGHDT; CDR2 reads YYEEEE. V dropped 2 bases and J dropped 3; count of bases not matched to a gene: 10. In DNA, the CDR3 is TGTGCCAGCAGCTTCCGGACAGGGGGCCGAGTGGTTGGAAACACCATATATTTT. Protein product: CASSFRTGGRVVGNTIYF.

This clonotype was counted ten times or more. The V gene is TRBV29-1, the J gene TRBJ2-5; possible D gene TRBD1, 5 bases. Germline CDR1 is SQVTM and CDR2 is ANQGSEA. This CDR3 has 13 residues. V was clipped by 7 bases and J by 9 bases, with 21 bases between them. The CDR3 is CSAAPAVKGAQYF. The CDR3 nucleotides are TGCAGCGCTGCGCCGGCAGTCAAAGGGGCCCAGTACTTC.

There are a few counts of this clonotype. J is TRBJ1-2 and V is TRBV6-2 or TRBV6-3, with D possibly being TRBD1 (6 bases). V gave up 5 bases and J gave up 3 bases, with 13 bases separating them. The germline CDR1 and CDR2 sequences are MNHEY and SVGEGT. The CDR3 extends over 14 amino acids. Written as DNA, the CDR3 is TGTGCCAGCAGTCCGCAGGGGAGGCACTATGGCTACACCTTC. As protein: CASSPQGRHYGYTF.

This clonotype was counted ten times or more. J is TRBJ1-1 and V is TRBV12-5; D not resolved. The CDR3 is made up of 12 amino acids. The V end was cut by 4 bases, the J end by 1 base, with 4 bases between. Germline V gene data show CDR1 as LGHNT and CDR2 as FRNRAP. The CDR3 loop is CASGWENTEAFF. The CDR3 DNA is TGTGCTAGTGGTTGGGAGAACACTGAAGCTTTCTTT.

At least ten counts were recorded for this clonotype. The chain employs TRBV4-3 and TRBJ2-3; D ambiguous. The CDR3 has 16 residues. The germline V and J ends were trimmed by 0 bases and 0 bases, with 10 bases remaining between them. The germline V gene encodes CDR1 LGHNA and CDR2 YSLEER. The CDR3 coding sequence is TGCGCCAGCAGCCAAGACATCGGGCAGAGCACAGATACGCAGTATTTT. As protein: CASSQDIGQSTDTQYF.

This clonotype was seen repeatedly, ten times or more. Here the CDR3 DNA reads TGTGCCAGCAGCTTAGGGGGGGACAGCCCCCAGCATTTT. Its protein product is CASSLGGDSPQHF. This rearrangement joins TRBV7-8 to TRBJ1-5; the match to TRBD1 covers 7 bases. The trim removed 1 base at V and 10 bases at J, leaving 4 bases unmatched. Germline-derived CDR1 and CDR2 are SGHVS and FQNEAQ. The CDR3 sequence is 13 residues long.

This clonotype was found many times. This sequence joins TRBV28 and TRBJ1-3; D is unresolved. Trimming took 3 bases from V and 0 from J, leaving 6 bases between them. The CDR3 has 14 residues. CDR1 and CDR2 from the germline V gene are MDHEN and SYDVKM. CDR3 DNA: TGTGCCAGCAGTTTTCGCCACTCTGGAAACACCATATATTTT. Amino acid sequence: CASSFRHSGNTIYF.

This clonotype was seen repeatedly, ten times or more. The chain couples TRBV15 to TRBJ2-4; no firm D call. The CDR3 spans 12 residues. Germline V gene lookup returns CDR1 LNHNV and CDR2 YYDKDF (reference sequence). Trimming shortened V by 0 bases and J by 6 bases, and 3 bases separated the two germline ends. The CDR3 loop is CATSREGNIQYF. The CDR3, as DNA: TGTGCCACCAGCAGAGAGGGAAACATTCAGTACTTC.

This clonotype is termed medium-sized. V and J are TRBV12-3 or TRBV12-4 and TRBJ2-3; D is possibly TRBD1 (6 bases). This CDR3 region has 13 residues. V was shortened by 4 bases and J by 4 bases, with 9 bases between the two germline ends. The chain's CDR3 is CASSSGHPDTQYF. The DNA for the CDR3 is TGTGCCAGCAGTTCGGGACACCCAGATACGCAGTATTTT.

This clonotype was detected only a few times. This chain's CDR3 is CASSLTGQGVETGELFF. Written as DNA, the CDR3 is TGTGCCAGCAGCTTAACTGGGCAGGGTGTTGAGACCGGGGAGCTGTTTTTT. The genes are TRBV7-9 and TRBJ2-2; D is possibly TRBD1 (5 bases). Germline loops: CDR1 SEHNR, CDR2 FQNEAQ (reference sequence). Trimming shortened V by 2 bases and J by 5 bases, and 18 bases separated the two germline ends. CDR3 length: 17 residues.